The TCR beta chain described here comes from a study of beta chain features in type 1 diabetes. On this clone: Its cognate antigen is unknown.

The study's findings and limits: Researchers report that Type 1 diabetes patients had moderately but significantly shorter TCRB CDR3s across all four CD4+ subsets.

CDR3 length equals 11 residues. Germline assignment: CDR1 SGHTA and CDR2 FQGNSA. Deletions cut 2 bases from V and 5 bases from J, with 4 bases between. The entirety of the isolated RNA underwent reverse transcription, so expressed TCRB transcripts were sequenced. Here immunoSEQ multiplex PCR was the method, and the copy in TCRdb shows in-frame clones only, minus some. The sample lists some 640,000 clones; over 11% were seen once. The V and J genes are TRBV7-2 and TRBJ2-7; D gene unclear. The clonotype originates from a man in his late teens or twenties with type 1 diabetes. Sequencing used naive CD4+ T cells from blood. CDR3 protein: CASSLLHEQYF. The CDR3 DNA follows: TGTGCCAGCAGCTTATTGCACGAGCAGTACTTC. The full variable domain, in which reference TRBV7-2 and TRBJ2-7 provide the parts outside the CDR3, is GAGVSQSPSNKVTEKGKDVELRCDPISGHTALYWYRQSLGQGLEFLIYFQGNSAPDKSGLPSDRFSAERTGGSVSTLTIQRTQQEDSAVYLCASSLLHEQYFGPGTRLTVT.